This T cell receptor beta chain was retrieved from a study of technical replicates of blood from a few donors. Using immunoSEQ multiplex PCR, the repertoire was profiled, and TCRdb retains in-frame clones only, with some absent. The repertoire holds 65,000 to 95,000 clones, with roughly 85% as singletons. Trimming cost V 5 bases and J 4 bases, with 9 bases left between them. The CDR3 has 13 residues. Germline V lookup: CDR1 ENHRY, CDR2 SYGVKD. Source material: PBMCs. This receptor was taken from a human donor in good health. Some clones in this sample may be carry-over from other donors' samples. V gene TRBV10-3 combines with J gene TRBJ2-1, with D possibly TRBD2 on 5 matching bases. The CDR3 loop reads CAISQAVYNEQFF. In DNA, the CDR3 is TGTGCCATCAGTCAAGCGGTGTACAATGAGCAGTTCTTC.